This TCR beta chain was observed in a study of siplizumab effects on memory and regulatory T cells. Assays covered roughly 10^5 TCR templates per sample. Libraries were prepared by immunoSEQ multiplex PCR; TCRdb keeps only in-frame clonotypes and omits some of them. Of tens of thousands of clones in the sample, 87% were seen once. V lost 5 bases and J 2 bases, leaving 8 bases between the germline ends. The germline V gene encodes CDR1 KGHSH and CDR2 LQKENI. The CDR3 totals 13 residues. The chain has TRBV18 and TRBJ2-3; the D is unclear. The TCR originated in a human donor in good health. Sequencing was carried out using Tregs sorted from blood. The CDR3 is CASSSGPTDTQYF. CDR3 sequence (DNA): TGTGCCAGCTCATCCGGCCCCACAGATACGCAGTATTTT.